These 2 T cell receptor beta chains were all obtained from the same sample, sequenced in a study of blood T cell repertoires in COVID-19. The assay was immunoSEQ multiplex PCR, and TCRdb's table has in-frame clones only and misses some. The sample carries about 300,000 clones, around 88% recorded once. Material: peripheral blood. These receptors were obtained from a woman in her forties or fifties with acute or convalescent COVID-19.

The CDR3 nucleotides are TGTGCCAGCAGCCCGTATGACAGGGGAGGAACCTACGAGCAGTACGTC. It encodes CASSPYDRGGTYEQYV. This chain uses TRBV5-6 with TRBJ2-7; 8 nucleotides align to TRBD1. The ends lost 4 bases at V and 2 bases at J; junction bases unmatched: 11. From germline, CDR1 is SGHDT and CDR2 YYEEEE. The CDR3 has 16 amino acids.

The rearrangement uses TRBV20-1 and TRBJ1-2; 7 nucleotides align to TRBD1. Germline values: CDR1 DFQATT, CDR2 SNEGSKA (reference sequence). This CDR3 has 11 residues. J gave up 8 bases and V 5 bases, and 5 bases lay outside the gene matches. CDR3: CSAQQGYGYTF. CDR3 nucleotide sequence: TGCAGTGCTCAACAGGGGTACGGCTACACCTTC.